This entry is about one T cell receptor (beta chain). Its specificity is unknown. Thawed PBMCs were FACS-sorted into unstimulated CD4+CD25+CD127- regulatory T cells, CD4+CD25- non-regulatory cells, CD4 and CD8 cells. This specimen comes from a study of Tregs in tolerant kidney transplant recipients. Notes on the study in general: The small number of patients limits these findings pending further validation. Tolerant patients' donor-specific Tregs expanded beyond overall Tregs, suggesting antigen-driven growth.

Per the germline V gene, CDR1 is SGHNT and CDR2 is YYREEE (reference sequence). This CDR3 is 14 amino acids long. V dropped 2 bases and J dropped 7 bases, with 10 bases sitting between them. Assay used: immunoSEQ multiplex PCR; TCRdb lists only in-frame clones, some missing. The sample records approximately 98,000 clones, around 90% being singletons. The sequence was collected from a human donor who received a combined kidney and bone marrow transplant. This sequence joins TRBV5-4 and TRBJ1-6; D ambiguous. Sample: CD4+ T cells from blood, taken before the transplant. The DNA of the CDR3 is TGTGCCAGCAGCTTTGGTCAGGCGAATTCACCCCTCCACTTT. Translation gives CASSFGQANSPLHF.